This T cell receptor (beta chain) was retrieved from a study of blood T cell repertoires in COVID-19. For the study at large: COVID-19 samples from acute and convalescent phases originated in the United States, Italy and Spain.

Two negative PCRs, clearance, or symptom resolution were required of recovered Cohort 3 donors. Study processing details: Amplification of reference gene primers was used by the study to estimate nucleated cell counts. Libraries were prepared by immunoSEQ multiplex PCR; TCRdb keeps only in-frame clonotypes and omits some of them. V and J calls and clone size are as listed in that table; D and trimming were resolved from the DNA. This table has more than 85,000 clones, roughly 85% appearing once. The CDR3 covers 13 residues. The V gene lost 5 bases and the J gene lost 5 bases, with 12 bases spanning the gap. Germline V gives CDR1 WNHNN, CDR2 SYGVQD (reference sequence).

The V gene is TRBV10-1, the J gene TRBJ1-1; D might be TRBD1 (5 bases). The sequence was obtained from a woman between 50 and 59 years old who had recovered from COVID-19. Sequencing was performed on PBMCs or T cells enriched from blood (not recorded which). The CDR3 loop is CASSLGRGTEAFF. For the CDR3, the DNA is TGCGCCAGCAGTTTAGGCCGGGGGACTGAAGCTTTCTTT.